What follows is one T cell receptor (beta chain) and its context. The data were produced by immunoSEQ multiplex PCR, yet TCRdb's version contains in-frame clones alone and is incomplete. The table lists approximately 240,000 clones, 84% of them singletons, with roughly 4% in the top ten. The data were taken from a study of blood T cell repertoires in COVID-19. Study at large: Samples taken during acute and convalescent COVID-19 were collected in the United States, Italy and Spain.

The origin of this receptor is a middle-aged man with acute or convalescent COVID-19. The sequenced sample was peripheral blood.

The CDR3 sequence is CASSLQVNTEAFF. The CDR3, as DNA: TGTGCCAGCAGTCTCCAGGTGAACACTGAAGCTTTCTTT. V usage is TRBV6-5 and J usage is TRBJ1-1; D not certain. Looked up from germline, CDR1 is MNHEY and CDR2 is SVGAGI. The CDR3 covers 13 residues. V was cut by 5 bases and J by 0 bases, with 7 bases left in between.